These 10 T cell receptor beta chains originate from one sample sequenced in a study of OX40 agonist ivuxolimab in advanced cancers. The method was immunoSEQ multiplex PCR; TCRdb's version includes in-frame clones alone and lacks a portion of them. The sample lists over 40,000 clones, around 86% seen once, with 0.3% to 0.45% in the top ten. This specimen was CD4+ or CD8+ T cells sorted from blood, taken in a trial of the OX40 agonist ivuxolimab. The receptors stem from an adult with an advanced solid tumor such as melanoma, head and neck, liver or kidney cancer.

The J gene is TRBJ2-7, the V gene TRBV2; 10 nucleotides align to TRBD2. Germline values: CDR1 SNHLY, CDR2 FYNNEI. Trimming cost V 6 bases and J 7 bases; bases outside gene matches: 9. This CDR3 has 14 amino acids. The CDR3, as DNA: TGTGCCAGCAGGGGTACTAGCGGGACGGGGGAGCAGTACTTC. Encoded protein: CASRGTSGTGEQYF.

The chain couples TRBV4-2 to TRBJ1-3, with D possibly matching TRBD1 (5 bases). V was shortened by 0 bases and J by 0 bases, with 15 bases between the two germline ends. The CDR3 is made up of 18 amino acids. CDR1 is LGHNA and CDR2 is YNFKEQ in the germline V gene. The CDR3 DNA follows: TGTGCCAGCAGCCAAGACGGCTTGGCCAGGGCCTCTGGAAACACCATATATTTT. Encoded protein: CASSQDGLARASGNTIYF.

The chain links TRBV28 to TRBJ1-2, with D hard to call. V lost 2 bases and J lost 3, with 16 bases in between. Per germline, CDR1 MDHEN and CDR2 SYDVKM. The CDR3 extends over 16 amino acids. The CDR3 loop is CASSLVGWRRDYGYTF. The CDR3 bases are TGTGCCAGCAGTTTAGTAGGTTGGAGGCGGGACTATGGCTACACCTTC.

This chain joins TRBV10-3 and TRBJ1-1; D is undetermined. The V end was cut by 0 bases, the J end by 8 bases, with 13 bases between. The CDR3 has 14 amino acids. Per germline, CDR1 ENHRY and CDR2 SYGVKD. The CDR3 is CAISESGSTSEAFF. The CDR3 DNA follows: TGTGCCATCAGTGAGTCGGGGTCTACTTCCGAAGCTTTCTTT.

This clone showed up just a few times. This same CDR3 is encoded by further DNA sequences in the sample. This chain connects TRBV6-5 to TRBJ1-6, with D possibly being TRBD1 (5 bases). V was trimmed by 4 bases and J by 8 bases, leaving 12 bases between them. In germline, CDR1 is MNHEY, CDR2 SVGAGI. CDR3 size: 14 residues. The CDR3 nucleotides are TGTGCCAGCAGTTCGTCGCGCAGGGATTCACCCCTCCACTTT. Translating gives CASSSSRRDSPLHF.

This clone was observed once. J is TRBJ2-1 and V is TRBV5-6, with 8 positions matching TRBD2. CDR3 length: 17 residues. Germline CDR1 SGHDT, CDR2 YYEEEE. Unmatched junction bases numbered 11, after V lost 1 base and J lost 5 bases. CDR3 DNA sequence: TGTGCCAGCAGCTTGAGACGTCTACTAGCGGACGACAATGAGCAGTTCTTC. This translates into CASSLRRLLADDNEQFF.

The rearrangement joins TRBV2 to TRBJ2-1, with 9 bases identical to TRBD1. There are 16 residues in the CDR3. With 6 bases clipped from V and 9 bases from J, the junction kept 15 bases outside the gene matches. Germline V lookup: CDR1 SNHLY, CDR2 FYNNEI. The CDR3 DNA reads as TGTGCCAGCAGCCAACAGGGGGCGCCTACTACCACTGAGCAGTTCTTC. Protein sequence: CASSQQGAPTTTEQFF.

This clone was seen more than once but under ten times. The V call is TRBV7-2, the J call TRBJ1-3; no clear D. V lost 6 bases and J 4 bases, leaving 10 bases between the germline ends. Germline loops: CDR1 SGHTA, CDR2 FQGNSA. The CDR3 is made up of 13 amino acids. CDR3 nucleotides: TGTGCCAGCAGTTTAACCGCCGGAAACACCATATATTTT. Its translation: CASSLTAGNTIYF.

DNA of the CDR3: TGTGCCAGCAGCCCGACCTTCGGTGAAAAACTGTTTTTT. It specifies CASSPTFGEKLFF. The chain combines TRBV7-9 with TRBJ1-4; D is undetermined. Germline CDR1 SEHNR, CDR2 FQNEAQ (reference sequence). V was cut by 5 bases and J by 7 bases, with 11 bases left in between. The CDR3 extends over 13 amino acids.

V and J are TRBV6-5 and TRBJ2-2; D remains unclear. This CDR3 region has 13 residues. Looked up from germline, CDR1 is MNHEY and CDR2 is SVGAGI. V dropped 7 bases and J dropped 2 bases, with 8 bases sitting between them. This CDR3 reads CASKPTNTGELFF. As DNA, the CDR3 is TGTGCCAGCAAACCAACTAACACCGGGGAGCTGTTTTTT.